This TCR beta chain was observed in a study of T cells in Graves' hyperthyroidism and ophthalmopathy. The study, taken as a whole, reports: Blood also held most thyroid clonotypes expanded beyond 0.001.

Amplification yielded TCR beta CDR3 regions, with RNA transcripts as the source. First-round RT-PCR of the TCR CDR3 relied on the HTBI primer set. TCRdb used MiXCR to reprocess the multiplex PCR reads, holding one entry per CDR3 protein. The repertoire has under 400,000 distinct CDR3 sequences, 18% of them found once; the top ten carry 45% to 55%. Uncontrolled infection, other autoimmune disease, pregnancy and lactation each barred patients from inclusion. Using approximately 10 ml of fresh peripheral blood, PBMCs were prepared. CDR3 length: 13 residues. Trimming took 0 bases from V and 5 from J, leaving 9 bases between them. Germline V gene sequence: CDR1 SGDLS, CDR2 YYNGEE. Concerning this clonotype: Antigen unknown.

The chain couples TRBV9 to TRBJ2-7, with TRBD1 as a possible D gene (5 bases). Sequenced sample: blood. The source is a woman aged 45-60 years with Graves' hyperthyroidism. The CDR3 DNA follows: TGTGCCAGCAGCGTAGGGGGCAGGGACGAGCAGTACTTC. Translation gives CASSVGGRDEQYF.